Presented here are 14 T cell receptor beta chains from one specimen sequenced in a study of cytomegalovirus exposure and HLA in healthy donors. The PCR made use of 60 Vbeta and 13 Jbeta primers. Produced via immunoSEQ multiplex PCR; TCRdb's table is partial and in-frame only. The sample's table shows some 130,000 clones. The sequenced material came from PBMCs. These receptors came from a woman aged 60-75 years in good health and CMV-seronegative.

The chain has TRBV10-3 and TRBJ2-7, with 11 positions matching TRBD2. The V gene end was trimmed by 3 bases and the J gene end by 4 bases; junction bases not matched to a gene: 5. The CDR3 runs to 15 residues. CDR1 ENHRY and CDR2 SYGVKD come from the germline V gene. CDR3 residues: CAISDGTSGPYEQYF. CDR3 DNA: TGTGCCATCAGTGACGGGACTAGCGGACCTTACGAGCAGTACTTC.

The V call is TRBV27, the J call TRBJ2-1; 7 bases agree with TRBD2. The CDR3 length is 14 residues. Germline loops: CDR1 MNHEY, CDR2 SMNVEV (reference sequence). The V gene end was trimmed by 3 bases and the J gene end by 9 bases; junction bases not matched to a gene: 8. This CDR3 reads CASSLAGARSEQFF. DNA for the CDR3: TGTGCCAGCAGTTTGGCGGGAGCCCGATCTGAGCAGTTCTTC.

The chain recombines TRBV29-1 with TRBJ2-7; tentatively, D is TRBD1 (6 bases). Per germline, CDR1 SQVTM and CDR2 ANQGSEA. There are 13 residues in the CDR3. The ends were cut back, 4 bases at V and 0 bases at J, with 10 bases in the middle. CDR3 protein: CSVVGTNSYEQYF. The CDR3 DNA reads as TGCAGCGTTGTCGGGACAAACTCCTACGAGCAGTACTTC.

This chain joins TRBV11-2 and TRBJ2-6; D is perhaps TRBD1 (5 bases). Germline V gene sequence: CDR1 SGHAT, CDR2 FQNNGV. Trimming shortened V by 7 bases and J by 2 bases, and 9 bases separated the two germline ends. This CDR3 is 14 amino acids long. Here the CDR3 reads CASNQGTGANVLTF. Written as DNA, the CDR3 is TGTGCCAGCAATCAGGGAACTGGGGCCAACGTCCTGACTTTC.

This chain links TRBV19 with TRBJ1-5; possibly TRBD1 for D (5 bases). The CDR3 contains 16 residues. V dropped 5 bases and J dropped 4 bases, with 18 bases sitting between them. Germline V gene sequence: CDR1 LNHDA, CDR2 SQIVND (reference sequence). The CDR3 loop is CASSGWGTYDNQPQHF. The CDR3 region has the DNA TGTGCCAGTAGTGGGTGGGGCACATATGATAATCAGCCCCAGCATTTT.

This rearrangement joins TRBV5-6 to TRBJ2-3; TRBD2 agrees at 10 bases. CDR1 and CDR2 (germline): SGHDT, YYEEEE. This CDR3 has 19 amino acids. The ends lost 4 bases at V and 4 bases at J; junction bases unmatched: 18. CDR3 sequence reads: CASSRVSGRSLVVADTQYF. The CDR3 region has the DNA TGTGCCAGCAGCAGGGTTAGCGGGAGGTCTCTGGTGGTAGCAGATACGCAGTATTTT. Combining the CDR3 with reference TRBV5-6 and TRBJ2-3 gives the whole variable domain DAGVTQSPTHLIKTRGQQVTLRCSPKSGHDTVSWYQQALGQGPQFIFQYYEEEERQRGNFPDRFSGHQFPNYSSELNVNALLLGDSALYLCASSRVSGRSLVVADTQYFGPGTRLTVL.

This chain joins TRBV7-9 and TRBJ2-1; D perhaps matches TRBD1 (5 bases). V shed 1 base and J shed 2 bases, with 15 bases lying between them. The CDR3 is made up of 17 amino acids. Germline assignment: CDR1 SEHNR and CDR2 FQNEAQ (reference sequence). The CDR3 bases are TGTGCCAGCAGCTTAGGGTTAGACAGTCTAACCTACAATGAGCAGTTCTTC. Translating it yields CASSLGLDSLTYNEQFF.

J is TRBJ2-7 and V is TRBV2; a possible D gene is TRBD1 (5 bases). Between the trimmed V and J ends, which lost 6 bases and 2 bases, there was a span of 11 bases. Germline V gene lookup returns CDR1 SNHLY and CDR2 FYNNEI. This CDR3 is 13 amino acids long. Here the CDR3 DNA reads TGTGCCAGCAGCTGGGGCAAACCCTACGAGCAGTACTTC. This sequence encodes CASSWGKPYEQYF.

The genes are TRBV6-1 and TRBJ1-4; possibly TRBD1 for D (6 bases). Trimming pared 4 bases from V and 4 bases from J, leaving 10 bases between. Germline assignment: CDR1 MNHNS and CDR2 SASEGT. This CDR3 spans 14 amino acids. Here the CDR3 reads CASSVDSHNEKLFF. Written as DNA, the CDR3 is TGTGCCAGCAGTGTGGACAGCCATAATGAAAAACTGTTTTTT.

The chain uses TRBV25-1 and TRBJ1-3, with D unclear. V was clipped by 5 bases and J by 3 bases, with 14 bases between them. This CDR3 is 15 amino acids long. Germline lookup yields CDR1 MGHDK and CDR2 SYGVNS. The CDR3 sequence is CASSTTGDLGNTIYF. CDR3 nucleotide sequence: TGTGCCAGCAGTACCACGGGAGATCTTGGAAACACCATATATTTT.

The J gene is TRBJ1-3, the V gene TRBV28, with 11 nucleotides matching TRBD1. The CDR3 is 17 amino acids. Germline V CDR1 and CDR2: MDHEN, SYDVKM. V shed 5 bases and J 2 bases; nucleotides not matched to a gene: 8. The chain's CDR3 is CASSPHSDRGPGNTIYF. In DNA, the CDR3 is TGTGCCAGCAGTCCGCACTCGGACAGGGGGCCTGGAAACACCATATATTTT.

The gene calls are TRBV7-6 and TRBJ2-6; unclear D gene. Per the germline V gene, CDR1 is SGHVS and CDR2 is FNYEAQ. Between the trimmed V and J ends, which lost 0 bases and 0 bases, there was a span of 9 bases. CDR3 length: 17 residues. Here the CDR3 reads CASSLARLISGANVLTF. In DNA form, the CDR3 reads TGTGCCAGCAGCTTAGCGAGACTCATCTCTGGGGCCAACGTCCTGACTTTC.

The rearrangement joins TRBV2 to TRBJ2-7; no firm D call. The CDR3 sequence is 13 residues long. The V end was cut by 10 bases, the J end by 5 bases, with 18 bases between. The germline V gene encodes CDR1 SNHLY and CDR2 FYNNEI. The CDR3 reads CATSLDLGHEQYF. In DNA, the CDR3 is TGTGCCACATCGCTCGACTTAGGCCACGAGCAGTACTTC.

The CDR3 sequence is CASKTGQGAGNSNQPQHF. CDR3 bases: TGTGCCAGTAAAACGGGACAGGGCGCTGGGAATAGCAATCAGCCCCAGCATTTT. The chain employs TRBV19 and TRBJ1-5; 9 nucleotides line up with TRBD1. Germline V gene data show CDR1 as LNHDA and CDR2 as SQIVND (reference sequence). This CDR3 is built from 18 residues. J lost 0 bases, V lost 7 bases, and 13 bases had no gene match. Combining the CDR3 with reference TRBV19 and TRBJ1-5 gives the whole variable domain DGGITQSPKYLFRKEGQNVTLSCEQNLNHDAMYWYRQDPGQGLRLIYYSQIVNDFQKGDIAEGYSVSREKKESFPLTVTSAQKNPTAFYLCASKTGQGAGNSNQPQHFGDGTRLSIL.